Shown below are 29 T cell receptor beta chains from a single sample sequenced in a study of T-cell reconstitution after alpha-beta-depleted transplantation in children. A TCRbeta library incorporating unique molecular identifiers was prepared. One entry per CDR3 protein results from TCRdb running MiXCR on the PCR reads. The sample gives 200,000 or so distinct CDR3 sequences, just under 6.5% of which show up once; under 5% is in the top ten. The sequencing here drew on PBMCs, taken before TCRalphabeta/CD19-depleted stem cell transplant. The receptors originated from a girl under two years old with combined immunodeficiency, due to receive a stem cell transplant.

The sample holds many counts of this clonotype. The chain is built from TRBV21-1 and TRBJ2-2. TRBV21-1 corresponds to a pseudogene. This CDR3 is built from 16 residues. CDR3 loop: CASSKAQTKNTGELFF. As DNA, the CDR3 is TGTGCCAGCAGCAAAGCACAGACAAAGAACACCGGGGAGCTGTTTTTT.

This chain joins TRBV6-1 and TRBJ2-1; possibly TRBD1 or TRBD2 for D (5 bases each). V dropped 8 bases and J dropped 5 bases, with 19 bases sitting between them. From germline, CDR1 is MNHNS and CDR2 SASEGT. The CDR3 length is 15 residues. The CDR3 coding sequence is TGTGCCAGCGCATTTGGGACGGAGGACCACAATGAGCAGTTCTTC. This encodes CASAFGTEDHNEQFF.

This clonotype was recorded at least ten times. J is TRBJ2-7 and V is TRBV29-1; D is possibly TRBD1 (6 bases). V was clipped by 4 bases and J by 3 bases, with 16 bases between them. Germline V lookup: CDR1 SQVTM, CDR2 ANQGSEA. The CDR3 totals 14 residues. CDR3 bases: TGCAGCGTTGGCCGGGACACTGATTTCTACGAGCAGTACTTC. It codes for CSVGRDTDFYEQYF.

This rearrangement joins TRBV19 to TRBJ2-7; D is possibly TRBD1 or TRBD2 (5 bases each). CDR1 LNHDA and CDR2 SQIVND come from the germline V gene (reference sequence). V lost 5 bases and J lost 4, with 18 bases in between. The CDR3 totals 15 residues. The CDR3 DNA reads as TGTGCCAGTAGTCTCCGGGACGGCGAAGGTTACGAGCAGTACTTC. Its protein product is CASSLRDGEGYEQYF.

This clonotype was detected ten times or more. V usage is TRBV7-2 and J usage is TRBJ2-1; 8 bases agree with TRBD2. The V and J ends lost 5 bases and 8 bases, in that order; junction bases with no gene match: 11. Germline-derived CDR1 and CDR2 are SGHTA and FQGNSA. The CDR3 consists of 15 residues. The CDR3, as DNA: TGTGCCAGCAGCACATGGACTAGCTGGATCGATGAGCAGTTCTTC. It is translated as CASSTWTSWIDEQFF.

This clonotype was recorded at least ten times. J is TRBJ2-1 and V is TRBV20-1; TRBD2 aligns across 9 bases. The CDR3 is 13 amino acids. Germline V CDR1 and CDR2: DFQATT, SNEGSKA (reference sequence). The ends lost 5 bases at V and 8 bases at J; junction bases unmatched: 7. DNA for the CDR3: TGCAGTGCTCTTGGCGGGGGGGCCTATGAGCAGTTCTTC. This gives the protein CSALGGGAYEQFF.

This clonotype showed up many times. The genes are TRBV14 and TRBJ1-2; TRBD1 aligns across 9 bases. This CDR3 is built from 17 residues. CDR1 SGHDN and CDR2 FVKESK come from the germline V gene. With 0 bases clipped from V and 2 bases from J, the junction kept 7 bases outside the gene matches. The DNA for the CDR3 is TGTGCCAGCAGCCAAGATATGGGACAGGGATGGAACTATGGCTACACCTTC. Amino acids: CASSQDMGQGWNYGYTF.

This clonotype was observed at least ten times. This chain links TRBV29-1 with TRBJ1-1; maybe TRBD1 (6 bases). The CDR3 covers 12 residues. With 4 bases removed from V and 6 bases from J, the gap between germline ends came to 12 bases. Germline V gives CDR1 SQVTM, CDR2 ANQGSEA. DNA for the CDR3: TGCAGCGTTGGTGGACAGAGCCCTGAAGCTTTCTTT. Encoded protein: CSVGGQSPEAFF.

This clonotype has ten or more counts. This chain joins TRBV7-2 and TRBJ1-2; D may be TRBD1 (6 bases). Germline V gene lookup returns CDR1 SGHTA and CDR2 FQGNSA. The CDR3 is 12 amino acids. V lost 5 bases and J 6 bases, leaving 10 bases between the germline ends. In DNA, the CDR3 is TGTGCCAGCAGCCGGAACAGGGATGGCTACACCTTC. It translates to CASSRNRDGYTF.

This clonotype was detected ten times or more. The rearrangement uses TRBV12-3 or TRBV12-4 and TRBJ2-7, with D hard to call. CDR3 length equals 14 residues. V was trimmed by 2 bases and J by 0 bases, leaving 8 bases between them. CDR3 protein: CASSLRVGSYEQYF. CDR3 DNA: TGTGCCAGCAGTTTAAGGGTCGGCTCCTACGAGCAGTACTTC.

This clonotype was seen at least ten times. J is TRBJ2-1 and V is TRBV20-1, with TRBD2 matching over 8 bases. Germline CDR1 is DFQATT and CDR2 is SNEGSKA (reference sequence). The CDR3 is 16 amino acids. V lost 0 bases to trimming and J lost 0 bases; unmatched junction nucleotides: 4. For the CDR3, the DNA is TGCAGTGCTAGAGACGTAGCGGGGAGCTCCTACAATGAGCAGTTCTTC. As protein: CSARDVAGSSYNEQFF.

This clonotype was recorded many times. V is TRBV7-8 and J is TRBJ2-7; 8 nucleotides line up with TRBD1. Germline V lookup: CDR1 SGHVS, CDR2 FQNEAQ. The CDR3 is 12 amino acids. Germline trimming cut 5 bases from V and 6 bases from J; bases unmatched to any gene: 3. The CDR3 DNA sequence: TGTGCCAGCAGCCCTGACAGGGGCGAGCAGTACTTC. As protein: CASSPDRGEQYF.

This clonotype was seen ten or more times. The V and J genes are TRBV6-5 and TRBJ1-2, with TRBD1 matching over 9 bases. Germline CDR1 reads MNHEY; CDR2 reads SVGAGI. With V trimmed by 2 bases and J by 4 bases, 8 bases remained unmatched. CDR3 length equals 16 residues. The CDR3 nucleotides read TGTGCCAGCAGTTACACCGGGACAGGGATTTCCTATGGCTACACCTTC. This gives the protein CASSYTGTGISYGYTF.

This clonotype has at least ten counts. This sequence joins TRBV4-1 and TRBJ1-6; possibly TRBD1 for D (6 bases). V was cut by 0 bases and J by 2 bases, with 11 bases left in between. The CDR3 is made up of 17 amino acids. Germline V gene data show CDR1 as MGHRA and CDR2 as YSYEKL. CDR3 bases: TGCGCCAGCAGCCAAGAACGTGGGGGCGCCTATAATTCACCCCTCCACTTT. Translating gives CASSQERGGAYNSPLHF.

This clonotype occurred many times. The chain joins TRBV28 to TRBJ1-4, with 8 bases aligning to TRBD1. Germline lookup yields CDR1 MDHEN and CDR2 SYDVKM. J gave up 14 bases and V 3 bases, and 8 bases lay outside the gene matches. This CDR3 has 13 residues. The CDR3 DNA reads TGTGCCAGCAGTTTCCCGAGGACAGGGTGGCTGTTTTTT. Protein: CASSFPRTGWLFF.

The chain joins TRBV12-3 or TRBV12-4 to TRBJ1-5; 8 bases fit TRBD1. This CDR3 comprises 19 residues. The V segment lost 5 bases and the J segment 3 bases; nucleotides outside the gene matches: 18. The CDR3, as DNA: TGTGCCAGCAGTACAGGACCAGGGGGCATGTGGCAGAACAATCAGCCCCAGCATTTT. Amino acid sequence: CASSTGPGGMWQNNQPQHF.

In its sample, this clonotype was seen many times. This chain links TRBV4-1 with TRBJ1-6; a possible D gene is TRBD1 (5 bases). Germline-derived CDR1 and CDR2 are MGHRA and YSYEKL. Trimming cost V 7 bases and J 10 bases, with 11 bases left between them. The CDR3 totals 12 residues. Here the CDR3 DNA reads TGCGCCAGCACTGGGGGGGACTCACCCCTCCACTTT. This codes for CASTGGDSPLHF.

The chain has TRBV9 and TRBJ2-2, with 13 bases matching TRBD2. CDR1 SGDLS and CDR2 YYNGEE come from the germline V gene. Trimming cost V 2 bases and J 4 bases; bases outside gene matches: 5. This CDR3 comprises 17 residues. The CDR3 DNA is TGTGCCAGCAGCGTGGAACTAGCGGGGGGGTTCACCGGGGAGCTGTTTTTT. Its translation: CASSVELAGGFTGELFF. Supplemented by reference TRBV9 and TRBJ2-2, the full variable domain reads DSGVTQTPKHLITATGQRVTLRCSPRSGDLSVYWYQQSLDQGLQFLIQYYNGEERAKGNILERFSAQQFPDLHSELNLSSLELGDSALYFCASSVELAGGFTGELFFGEGSRLTVL.

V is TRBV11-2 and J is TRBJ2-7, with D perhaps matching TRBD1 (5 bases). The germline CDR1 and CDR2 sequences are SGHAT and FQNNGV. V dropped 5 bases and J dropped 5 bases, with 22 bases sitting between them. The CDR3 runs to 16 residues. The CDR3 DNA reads TGTGCCAGCAGCCTGGACCATATGACAGTTTGGGACGAGCAGTACTTC. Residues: CASSLDHMTVWDEQYF. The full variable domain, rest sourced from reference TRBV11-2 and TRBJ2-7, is EAGVAQSPRYKIIEKRQSVAFWCNPISGHATLYWYQQILGQGPKLLIQFQNNGVVDDSQLPKDRFSAERLKGVDSTLKIQPAKLEDSAVYLCASSLDHMTVWDEQYFGPGTRLTVT.

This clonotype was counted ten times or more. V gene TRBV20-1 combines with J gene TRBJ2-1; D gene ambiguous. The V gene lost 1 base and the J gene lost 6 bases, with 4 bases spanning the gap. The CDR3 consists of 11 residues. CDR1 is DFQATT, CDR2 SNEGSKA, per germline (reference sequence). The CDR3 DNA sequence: TGCAGTGCTAGAGGAGGCAATGAGCAGTTCTTC. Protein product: CSARGGNEQFF.

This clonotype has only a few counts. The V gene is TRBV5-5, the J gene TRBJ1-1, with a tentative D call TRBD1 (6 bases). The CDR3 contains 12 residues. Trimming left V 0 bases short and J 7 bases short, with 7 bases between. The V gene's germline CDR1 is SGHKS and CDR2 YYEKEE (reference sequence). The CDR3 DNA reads TGTGCCAGCAGCTTGGAGGGGGATGAAGCTTTCTTT. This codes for CASSLEGDEAFF. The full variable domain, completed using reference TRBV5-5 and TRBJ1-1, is DAGVTQSPTHLIKTRGQQVTLRCSPISGHKSVSWYQQVLGQGPQFIFQYYEKEERGRGNFPDRFSARQFPNYSSELNVNALLLGDSALYLCASSLEGDEAFFGQGTRLTVV.

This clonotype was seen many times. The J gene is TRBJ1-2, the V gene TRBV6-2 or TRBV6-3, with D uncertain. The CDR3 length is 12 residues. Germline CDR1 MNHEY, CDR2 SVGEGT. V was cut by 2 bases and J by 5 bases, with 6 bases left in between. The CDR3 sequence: CASSYADYGYTF. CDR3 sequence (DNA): TGTGCCAGCAGTTACGCTGATTATGGCTACACCTTC.

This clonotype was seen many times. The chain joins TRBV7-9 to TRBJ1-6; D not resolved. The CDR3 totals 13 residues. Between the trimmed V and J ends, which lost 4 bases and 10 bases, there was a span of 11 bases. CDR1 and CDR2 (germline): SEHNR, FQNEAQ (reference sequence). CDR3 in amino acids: CASSSISGSPLHF. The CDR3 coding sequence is TGTGCCAGCAGCTCTATCTCGGGGTCACCCCTCCACTTT.

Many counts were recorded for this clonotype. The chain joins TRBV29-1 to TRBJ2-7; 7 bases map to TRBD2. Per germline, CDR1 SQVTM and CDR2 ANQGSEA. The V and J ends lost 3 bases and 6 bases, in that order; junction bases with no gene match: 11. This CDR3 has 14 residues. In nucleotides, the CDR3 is TGCAGCGTTGAGAACCCGGGACTATCTTTCGAGCAGTACTTC. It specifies CSVENPGLSFEQYF.

CDR3 sequence: CASSPGQIVTDTQYF. DNA for the CDR3: TGTGCCAGCAGCCCCGGACAGATAGTCACAGATACGCAGTATTTT. V gene TRBV7-6 combines with J gene TRBJ2-3, with D tentatively TRBD1 (6 bases). The CDR3 sequence is 15 residues long. Germline CDR1 is SGHVS and CDR2 is FNYEAQ. The V end was cut by 5 bases, the J end by 2 bases, with 14 bases between.

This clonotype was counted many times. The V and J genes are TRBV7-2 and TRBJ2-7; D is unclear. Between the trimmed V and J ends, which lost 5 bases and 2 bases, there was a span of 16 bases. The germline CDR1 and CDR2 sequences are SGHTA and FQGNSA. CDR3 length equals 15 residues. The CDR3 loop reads CASSPWSGGAYEQYF. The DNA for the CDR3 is TGTGCCAGCAGCCCGTGGTCTGGTGGGGCCTACGAGCAGTACTTC.

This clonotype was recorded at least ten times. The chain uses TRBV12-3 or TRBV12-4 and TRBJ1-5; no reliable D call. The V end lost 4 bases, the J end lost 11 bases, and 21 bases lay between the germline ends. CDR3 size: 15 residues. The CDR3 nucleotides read TGTGCCAGCAGTTCTCTCTGGGCGGACCAATCAGCCCAGCATTTT. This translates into CASSSLWADQSAQHF.

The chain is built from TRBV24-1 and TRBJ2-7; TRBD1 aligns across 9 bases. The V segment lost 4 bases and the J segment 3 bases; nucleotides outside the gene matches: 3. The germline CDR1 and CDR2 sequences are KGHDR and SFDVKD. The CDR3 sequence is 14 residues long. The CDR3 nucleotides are TGTGCCACCAGTGACGGGACAGGGTACTACGAGCAGTACTTC. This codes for CATSDGTGYYEQYF.

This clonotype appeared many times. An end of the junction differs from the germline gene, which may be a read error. The CDR3 protein is CASSLGAYQSF. For the CDR3, the DNA is TGTGCCAGCAGTTTAGGGGCTTATCAGTCCTTC. The chain combines TRBV27 with TRBJ2-5, with D maybe TRBD1 (5 bases). Germline V gene lookup returns CDR1 MNHEY and CDR2 SMNVEV (reference sequence). The CDR3 has 11 residues.